These 32 T cell receptor beta chains originate from one sample sequenced in a study of blood T cell repertoires in COVID-19. Sequencing used immunoSEQ multiplex PCR; TCRdb keeps in-frame clones, though not all of them. The data contain hundreds of thousands of clones, approximately 91% of them singletons. Source material: PBMCs or T cells enriched from blood (not recorded which). Receptor source: a woman aged 55 to 70 who had recovered from COVID-19.

The CDR3 protein is CASSSRDRVLRELFF. In DNA, the CDR3 is TGTGCCAGCAGTTCCCGGGACAGGGTATTAAGGGAGCTGTTTTTT. The V call is TRBV2, the J call TRBJ2-2, with 9 bases identical to TRBD1. CDR1 is SNHLY, CDR2 FYNNEI, per germline. J gave up 9 bases and V 5 bases, and 10 bases lay outside the gene matches. The CDR3 contains 15 residues.

This sequence joins TRBV25-1 and TRBJ1-1, with 7 bases identical to TRBD1. The CDR3 runs 13 residues. Germline trimming cut 7 bases from V and 5 bases from J; bases unmatched to any gene: 7. The germline gives CDR1 MGHDK, CDR2 SYGVNS. In DNA form, the CDR3 reads TGTGCCAGCACCATACAGGGGAGTACTGAAGCTTTCTTT. Translating gives CASTIQGSTEAFF.

V is TRBV3-1 (or the pseudogene TRBV3-2) and J is TRBJ1-1; 9 nucleotides line up with TRBD1. This CDR3 spans 16 amino acids. V lost 1 base, J lost 2 bases, and 5 bases stayed unmatched. CDR1 is LGHDT and CDR2 is YNNKEL in the germline V gene (reference sequence). The CDR3 protein is CASSQGWDRANTEAFF. CDR3 nucleotide sequence: TGTGCCAGCAGCCAAGGGTGGGACAGGGCAAACACTGAAGCTTTCTTT.

The CDR3 here is CASSQPEGEQFF. CDR3 in DNA: TGTGCCAGCAGCCAACCCGAGGGAGAGCAGTTCTTC. The rearrangement uses TRBV27 and TRBJ2-1, with a tentative D call TRBD2 (5 bases). Germline loops: CDR1 MNHEY, CDR2 SMNVEV (reference sequence). The V gene lost 6 bases and the J gene lost 10 bases, with 13 bases spanning the gap. The CDR3 spans 12 residues.

The chain employs TRBV6-4 and TRBJ2-3, with TRBD2 identical over 9 bases. The CDR3 is 13 residues long. The germline V gene has CDR1 MRHNA and CDR2 SNTAGT. Losses at the gene ends were 3 bases for V and 13 bases for J; bases not matched to a gene: 8. The CDR3 DNA follows: TGTGCCAGCAGTGAAGTCAGCGGGGGGCGTGAGTATTTT. Protein product: CASSEVSGGREYF.

This clone has a handful of counts. One end of the junction varies from germline; a read error may be responsible. V and J are TRBV7-7 and TRBJ2-1; TRBD2 matches 7 bases. From germline, CDR1 is SSHAT and CDR2 FNYEAQ (reference sequence). The CDR3 has 15 residues. The CDR3 here is CASSSQGGDYNEQFF. The CDR3 DNA follows: TGTGCTAGCAGTTCCCAGGGAGGGGACTACAATGAGCAGTTCTTC. Full variable domain (outside the CDR3, taken from reference TRBV7-7 and TRBJ2-1): GAGVSQSPRYKVTKRGQDVTLRCDPISSHATLYWYQQALGQGPEFLTYFNYEAQPDKSGLPSDRFSAERPEGSISTLTIQRTEQRDSAMYRCASSSQGGDYNEQFFGPGTRLTVL.

The V gene is TRBV5-1, the J gene TRBJ1-2, with D hard to call. Trimming removed 0 bases at V and 8 bases at J, with 11 bases between. In germline, CDR1 is SGHRS, CDR2 YFSETQ. This CDR3 spans 13 amino acids. This CDR3 is CASSLGVGRGYTF. The CDR3, as DNA: TGCGCCAGCAGCTTGGGGGTAGGGAGAGGCTACACCTTC.

The rearrangement links TRBV7-8 to TRBJ1-5; unclear D gene. This CDR3 contains 20 residues. Per germline, CDR1 SGHVS and CDR2 FQNEAQ. Trimming removed 5 bases from V and 0 bases from J, with 26 bases in between. CDR3: CASSLGGRRGQSISNQPQHF. In DNA form, the CDR3 reads TGTGCCAGCAGCCTTGGAGGCAGGAGAGGTCAGAGTATTAGCAATCAGCCCCAGCATTTT.

The rearrangement links TRBV6-5 to TRBJ1-6; possible D gene TRBD1, 5 bases. Trimming took 4 bases from V and 5 from J, leaving 9 bases between them. Germline V gives CDR1 MNHEY, CDR2 SVGAGI. The CDR3 totals 14 residues. CDR3 in amino acids: CASSSSGNNSPLHF. CDR3 DNA sequence: TGTGCCAGCAGTTCATCAGGGAATAATTCACCCCTCCACTTT.

This clone was detected only once. This chain links TRBV30 with TRBJ1-2, with 8 bases aligning to TRBD1. The CDR3 length is 15 residues. CDR1 is GTSNPN, CDR2 SVGIG, per germline (reference sequence). V gave up 3 bases and J gave up 4 bases; unmatched junction bases: 10. CDR3 DNA sequence: TGTGCCTGGAGCCTTGGGCAGGGGGCGTTCTATGGCTACACCTTC. Encoded protein: CAWSLGQGAFYGYTF.

For this clone: The sample contains more than one DNA sequence encoding this CDR3. The chain recombines TRBV7-9 with TRBJ2-3; D call uncertain. V dropped 4 bases and J dropped 1 base, with 12 bases sitting between them. The germline CDR1 and CDR2 sequences are SEHNR and FQNEAQ (reference sequence). This CDR3 contains 15 residues. As DNA, the CDR3 is TGTGCCAGCAGCTCGTCCGGGTCCCGCACAGATACGCAGTATTTT. As protein: CASSSSGSRTDTQYF.

The chain recombines TRBV7-8 with TRBJ2-1; D remains unclear. The CDR3 length is 20 residues. V lost 5 bases, J lost 0 bases, and 26 bases lay in between. CDR1 is SGHVS, CDR2 FQNEAQ, per germline. The CDR3 region has the DNA TGTGCCAGCAGCCCCATACTTAGAGGCAAATTACTGAGCTCCTACAATGAGCAGTTCTTC. The encoded protein is CASSPILRGKLLSSYNEQFF.

This sequence joins TRBV12-5 and TRBJ2-5, with D possibly TRBD1 on 5 matching bases. Trimming took off 0 bases at V and 5 bases at J, with 22 bases between the two ends. Germline loops: CDR1 LGHNT, CDR2 FRNRAP. The CDR3 is 18 amino acids. The CDR3: CASGLVPDTKITWETQYF. The DNA for the CDR3 is TGTGCTAGTGGTTTGGTCCCGGACACAAAAATTACGTGGGAGACCCAGTACTTC.

In DNA, the CDR3 is TGTGCCAGCAGCTCAAAAATGAGACTAGCGGGCAACTACGAGCAGTACGTC. It specifies CASSSKMRLAGNYEQYV. The chain combines TRBV9 with TRBJ2-7; 10 bases fit TRBD2. Germline values: CDR1 SGDLS, CDR2 YYNGEE. J lost 3 bases, V lost 4 bases, and 13 bases had no gene match. CDR3 size: 17 residues.

CDR3 amino acids: CASSYLMDSSGNTIYF. Written as DNA, the CDR3 is TGTGCCAGCTCATACCTCATGGACAGCTCTGGAAACACCATATATTTT. The chain combines TRBV18 with TRBJ1-3; a possible D gene is TRBD1 (6 bases). Trimming pared 5 bases from V and 0 bases from J, leaving 14 bases between. The CDR3 loop spans 16 amino acids. Germline values: CDR1 KGHSH, CDR2 LQKENI.

This clone was recorded a few times. The chain is built from TRBV2 and TRBJ2-7; D is perhaps TRBD2 (5 bases). CDR3 length equals 12 residues. Germline CDR1 SNHLY, CDR2 FYNNEI. The germline V and J ends were trimmed by 11 bases and 0 bases, with 11 bases remaining between them. In nucleotides, the CDR3 is TGTGCCGAGGGATATGGCTCCTACGAGCAGTACTTC. This encodes CAEGYGSYEQYF.

J is TRBJ2-7 and V is TRBV11-3; 13 bases are a match to TRBD2. The CDR3 is 15 amino acids. Germline lookup yields CDR1 SGHNT and CDR2 YENEEA. V shed 5 bases and J 6 bases; nucleotides not matched to a gene: 7. CDR3 loop: CASSARLAGGSEQYF. The CDR3 DNA reads as TGTGCCAGCAGCGCGCGACTAGCGGGGGGCTCCGAGCAGTACTTC.

The chain carries TRBV3-1 (or the pseudogene TRBV3-2) and TRBJ2-1, with D tentatively TRBD2 (5 bases). Trimming shortened V by 0 bases and J by 2 bases, and 11 bases separated the two germline ends. CDR1 is LGHDT, CDR2 YNNKEL, per germline (reference sequence). This CDR3 is 16 amino acids long. CDR3 nucleotide sequence: TGTGCCAGCAGCCAAGATTCGGGGTTCGCCTACAATGAGCAGTTCTTC. Encoded protein: CASSQDSGFAYNEQFF.

The chain employs TRBV6-5 and TRBJ1-1, with 8 bases fitting TRBD1. V lost 2 bases to trimming and J lost 3 bases; unmatched junction nucleotides: 2. Germline CDR1 is MNHEY and CDR2 is SVGAGI. This CDR3 has 14 amino acids. The DNA of the CDR3 is TGTGCCAGCAGTTACATGACAGGGGACACTGAAGCTTTCTTT. As protein: CASSYMTGDTEAFF.

Points on this clone: Other DNA sequences in the same sample also yield this CDR3. The V and J genes are TRBV5-1 and TRBJ2-2; a possible D gene is TRBD2 (5 bases). With 0 bases removed from V and 1 base from J, the gap between germline ends came to 7 bases. The CDR3 is 15 residues long. Germline V gives CDR1 SGHRS, CDR2 YFSETQ. This chain's CDR3 is CASSLVAGNTGELFF. CDR3 DNA sequence: TGCGCCAGCAGCTTGGTTGCGGGGAACACCGGGGAGCTGTTTTTT.

This chain connects TRBV5-1 to TRBJ2-6, with a tentative D call TRBD1 (7 bases). The V end was cut by 4 bases, the J end by 3 bases, with 8 bases between. The germline CDR1 and CDR2 sequences are SGHRS and YFSETQ. This CDR3 region has 14 residues. CDR3 protein: CASSQGGGANVLTF. The DNA of the CDR3 is TGCGCCAGCAGCCAGGGGGGTGGGGCCAACGTCCTGACTTTC.

The chain recombines TRBV6-1 with TRBJ2-2; D gene ambiguous. This CDR3 has 15 amino acids. Germline V CDR1 and CDR2: MNHNS, SASEGT. V was shortened by 1 base and J by 0 bases, with 6 bases between the two germline ends. CDR3 sequence reads: CASSEGAANTGELFF. CDR3 nucleotides: TGTGCCAGCAGTGAAGGGGCAGCGAACACCGGGGAGCTGTTTTTT.

The chain combines TRBV5-1 with TRBJ2-5, with D tentatively TRBD2 (5 bases). The CDR3 is made up of 14 amino acids. Trimming took off 0 bases at V and 7 bases at J, with 13 bases between the two ends. Per germline, CDR1 SGHRS and CDR2 YFSETQ. The CDR3 DNA is TGCGCCAGCAGCTTGGGTGGATTACTAGGGACCCAGTACTTC. This encodes CASSLGGLLGTQYF. Using reference TRBV5-1 and TRBJ2-5 for the parts outside the CDR3, the full variable domain is KAGVTQTPRYLIKTRGQQVTLSCSPISGHRSVSWYQQTPGQGLQFLFEYFSETQRNKGNFPGRFSGRQFSNSRSEMNVSTLELGDSALYLCASSLGGLLGTQYFGPGTRLLVL.

The chain is built from TRBV4-1 and TRBJ2-2, with 7 bases aligning to TRBD1. V lost 5 bases to trimming and J lost 6 bases; unmatched junction nucleotides: 9. The CDR3 sequence is 15 residues long. Germline V gene data show CDR1 as MGHRA and CDR2 as YSYEKL. The CDR3: CASSSPGQTSGELFF. In DNA, the CDR3 is TGCGCCAGCAGCTCCCCGGGACAGACGTCCGGGGAGCTGTTTTTT.

The chain combines TRBV2 with TRBJ1-4; perhaps TRBD1 as D (5 bases). This CDR3 has 15 amino acids. Per the germline V gene, CDR1 is SNHLY and CDR2 is FYNNEI. V lost 2 bases and J 4 bases, leaving 11 bases between the germline ends. CDR3 nucleotide sequence: TGTGCCAGCAGTGAATTATGGGGGGATAATGAAAAACTGTTTTTT. Amino acids: CASSELWGDNEKLFF. The full variable domain, in which reference TRBV2 and TRBJ1-4 provide the parts outside the CDR3, is EPEVTQTPSHQVTQMGQEVILRCVPISNHLYFYWYRQILGQKVEFLVSFYNNEISEKSEIFDDQFSVERPDGSNFTLKIRSTKLEDSAMYFCASSELWGDNEKLFFGSGTQLSVL.

The V and J genes are TRBV30 and TRBJ2-4, with 7 bases identical to TRBD1. Trimming removed 1 base from V and 3 bases from J; junction bases left unmatched: 3. This CDR3 is built from 14 residues. The germline V gene has CDR1 GTSNPN and CDR2 SVGIG (reference sequence). CDR3 in amino acids: CAWSAWDSKNIQYF. Written as DNA, the CDR3 is TGTGCCTGGAGTGCCTGGGACAGCAAAAACATTCAGTACTTC. The full variable domain, with the rest looked up from reference TRBV30 and TRBJ2-4, is SQTIHQWPATLVQPVGSPLSLECTVEGTSNPNLYWYRQAAGRGLQLLFYSVGIGQISSEVPQNLSASRPQDRQFILSSKKLLLSDSGFYLCAWSAWDSKNIQYFGAGTRLSVL.

This clone appeared once. The chain is built from TRBV24-1 and TRBJ2-3, with D perhaps TRBD1 (6 bases). CDR3 length: 15 residues. CDR1 KGHDR and CDR2 SFDVKD come from the germline V gene. Trimming pared 4 bases from V and 3 bases from J, leaving 13 bases between. In DNA form, the CDR3 reads TGTGCCACCAGTGAATCGGGACACCCTACAGATACGCAGTATTTT. This gives the protein CATSESGHPTDTQYF.

The DNA for the CDR3 is TGCGCCAGCAGCCTCAGGACAGGGGCCACAGATACGCAGTATTTT. It translates to CASSLRTGATDTQYF. V is TRBV5-1 and J is TRBJ2-3, with 9 bases aligning to TRBD1. The length of the CDR3 is 15 residues. V lost 4 bases to trimming and J lost 2 bases; unmatched junction nucleotides: 5. Per the germline V gene, CDR1 is SGHRS and CDR2 is YFSETQ.

This clone was seen more than once but under ten times. Written as DNA, the CDR3 is TGTGCCAGCAGCTTAAGGAGTATAGGTTCACCCCTCCACTTT. Translated: CASSLRSIGSPLHF. This chain uses TRBV7-8 with TRBJ1-6; D ambiguous. The CDR3 is made up of 14 amino acids. CDR1 and CDR2 from the germline V gene are SGHVS and FQNEAQ. The ends were cut back, 2 bases at V and 9 bases at J, with 11 bases in the middle.

This rearrangement joins TRBV4-1 to TRBJ1-1, with D possibly TRBD1 on 6 matching bases. The CDR3 runs 17 residues. V was shortened by 0 bases and J by 3 bases, with 17 bases between the two germline ends. Germline V gene lookup returns CDR1 MGHRA and CDR2 YSYEKL. Here the CDR3 reads CASSQDHWGGPDTEAFF. CDR3 sequence (DNA): TGCGCCAGCAGCCAAGATCATTGGGGGGGGCCCGACACTGAAGCTTTCTTT.

The chain has TRBV5-1 and TRBJ1-6; the match to TRBD1 covers 10 bases. Germline CDR1 and CDR2: SGHRS and YFSETQ. There are 15 residues in the CDR3. J was trimmed by 10 bases and V by 2 bases; bases with no gene match: 6. CDR3 loop: CASSLRDRGRSPLHF. CDR3 in DNA: TGCGCCAGCAGCTTAAGGGACAGGGGACGGTCACCCCTCCACTTT.

In this sample, this clone turned up once. This chain connects TRBV27 to TRBJ1-2; 11 nucleotides line up with TRBD1. V lost 5 bases and J lost 0; bases outside the gene matches: 8. Germline V gene data show CDR1 as MNHEY and CDR2 as SMNVEV (reference sequence). The CDR3 is 17 amino acids. Here the CDR3 DNA reads TGTGCCAGCAGTCCACGGGACAGGGGGATTTCTAACTATGGCTACACCTTC. Protein sequence: CASSPRDRGISNYGYTF.